A selection of T cell receptor beta chains follows, all from one sample in a study of blood T cell repertoires in COVID-19. TCRdb keeps only in-frame clones here, not all; method: immunoSEQ multiplex PCR. This sample yields about 240,000 clones, of which 70% to 90% are seen a single time; 3% to 4% belongs to the top ten. The sequenced sample consisted of PBMCs or T cells enriched from blood (not recorded which). These receptors originate from a middle-aged woman with acute COVID-19. Both conserved end residues are part of each CDR3. A D gene is named only where the DNA matches it firmly. Not all rows give a size; the values are once, few, many and, for expanded clones, a class.

D	size	length	V	J	CDR3	DNA
-	-	15	TRBV3-1/TRBV3-2	TRBJ2-7	CASSRGIGRFYEQYF	TGTGCCAGCAGTCGGGGGATAGGCCGGTTTTACGAGCAGTACTTC
-	-	15	TRBV5-4	TRBJ1-5	CASSSEPHSNQPQHF	TGTGCCAGCAGCTCAGAACCTCATAGCAATCAGCCCCAGCATTTT
TRBD2	once	17	TRBV27	TRBJ2-2	CASSNPGLAGTSGELFF	TGTGCCAGCAGCAACCCGGGACTAGCGGGTACATCCGGGGAGCTGTTTTTT
TRBD1	-	16	TRBV6-1	TRBJ2-7	CASSEVPDDRVYEQYF	TGTGCCAGCAGTGAAGTCCCCGATGACAGGGTCTACGAGCAGTACTTC
-	-	13	TRBV15	TRBJ2-7	CATSRGRGYEQYF	TGTGCCACCAGCAGAGGGAGGGGCTACGAGCAGTACTTC
TRBD1	-	16	TRBV5-1	TRBJ2-2	CASSSGGSPNTGELFF	TGCGCCAGCAGCTCAGGGGGCTCGCCGAACACCGGGGAGCTGTTTTTT
TRBD1	-	14	TRBV3-1/TRBV3-2	TRBJ1-3	CASRQGVTGNTIYF	TGTGCCAGCAGACAGGGGGTTACTGGAAACACCATATATTTT
-	once	18	TRBV19	TRBJ2-1	CASSGRQEGEGSYNEQFF	TGTGCCAGTAGTGGCCGACAGGAAGGTGAGGGTTCCTACAATGAGCAGTTCTTC
-	-	12	TRBV11-2	TRBJ2-7	CASSPESYEQYF	TGTGCCAGCAGTCCAGAATCCTACGAGCAGTACTTC
TRBD1	-	14	TRBV7-4	TRBJ1-2	CASSGDSPQRGYTF	TGTGCCAGCAGCGGGGACAGTCCCCAGCGGGGCTACACCTTC
-	-	14	TRBV15	TRBJ1-2	CATSTGWSNYGYTF	TGTGCCACCAGCACGGGATGGAGTAACTATGGCTACACCTTC
-	-	15	TRBV9	TRBJ2-1	CASSASGASYNEQFF	TGTGCCAGCAGCGCAAGCGGTGCATCCTACAATGAGCAGTTCTTC
-	-	14	TRBV7-6	TRBJ2-7	CASSIAPGEYEQYF	TGTGCCAGCAGTATCGCCCCCGGGGAGTACGAGCAGTACTTC
-	-	13	TRBV2	TRBJ1-5	CASTGRDLGPQHF	TGTGCCAGCACTGGACGGGATCTAGGGCCCCAGCATTTT
TRBD1	-	14	TRBV7-9	TRBJ2-7	CASSRTGGSYEQYF	TGTGCCAGCAGTCGGACAGGGGGGTCCTACGAGCAGTACTTC
TRBD2	few	16	TRBV6-1	TRBJ2-2	CASSEVGSGRPGELFF	TGTGCCAGCAGTGAAGTGGGGAGCGGGAGGCCCGGGGAGCTGTTTTTT
-	-	15	TRBV30	TRBJ1-1	CAWSPSRGYGTEAFF	TGTGCCTGGAGCCCCTCTCGGGGGTACGGCACTGAAGCTTTCTTT
TRBD1	once	15	TRBV18	TRBJ2-5	CASSRGQGAEETQYF	TGTGCCAGCTCACGAGGACAGGGGGCCGAAGAGACCCAGTACTTC
-	-	16	TRBV27	TRBJ2-1	CASSSSAVSSYNEQFF	TGTGCCAGCAGTAGTTCAGCGGTAAGCTCCTACAATGAGCAGTTCTTC
-	-	16	TRBV5-8	TRBJ1-4	CASSLGAQATNEKLFF	TGTGCCAGCAGCCTGGGGGCTCAAGCAACTAATGAAAAACTGTTTTTT
-	-	16	TRBV12-2	TRBJ1-4	CASRLKRDRGWEKLFF	TGTGCAAGTCGCTTAAAAAGGGACAGGGGTTGGGAAAAACTGTTTTTT
-	-	12	TRBV6-6	TRBJ2-1	CASSRRGNEQFF	TGTGCCAGCAGCCGACGGGGAAATGAGCAGTTCTTC
TRBD2	-	17	TRBV5-4	TRBJ2-3	CASSLAPGRAGTDTQYF	TGTGCCAGCAGCTTAGCCCCCGGGAGGGCCGGAACAGATACGCAGTATTTT
-	-	11	TRBV6-6	TRBJ2-7	CASGASYEQYF	TGTGCCAGCGGGGCAAGCTACGAGCAGTACTTC
TRBD1	-	12	TRBV29-1	TRBJ1-5	CSVGQGNQPQHF	TGCAGCGTGGGACAGGGGAATCAGCCCCAGCATTTT
TRBD1	-	14	TRBV2	TRBJ2-5	CASSGSGGRETQYF	TGTGCCAGCAGTGGATCAGGGGGCCGGGAGACCCAGTACTTC
TRBD1	-	15	TRBV11-3	TRBJ2-2	CASSGQGADTGELFF	TGTGCCAGCAGCGGACAGGGGGCAGACACCGGGGAGCTGTTTTTT
-	few	13	TRBV7-9	TRBJ1-1	CASSQNNRAEAFF	TGTGCCAGCAGCCAGAACAACCGGGCTGAAGCTTTCTTT
TRBD2	-	15	TRBV6-2/TRBV6-3	TRBJ2-7	CASSYNSGSSYEQYF	TGTGCCAGCAGTTACAACAGCGGGAGCTCCTACGAGCAGTACTTC
-	-	14	TRBV4-1	TRBJ2-1	CASSQDWWSNEQFF	TGCGCCAGCAGCCAAGATTGGTGGAGCAATGAGCAGTTCTTC
TRBD2	-	17	TRBV28	TRBJ2-7	CASSSAWTSGVSYEQYF	TGTGCCAGCAGTTCCGCATGGACTAGCGGGGTCTCCTACGAGCAGTACTTC
TRBD1	-	15	TRBV5-4	TRBJ2-1	CASSKGQGEDNEQFF	TGTGCCAGCAGCAAGGGGCAGGGGGAAGACAATGAGCAGTTCTTC
-	-	18	TRBV21-1	TRBJ2-1	CASSKLRREVSSHNEQFF	TGTGCCAGCAGCAAACTTCGACGGGAGGTATCCTCGCACAATGAGCAGTTCTTC
-	few	12	TRBV10-3	TRBJ1-2	CAISGQYRGYTF	TGTGCCATCAGTGGACAGTATCGTGGCTACACCTTC
-	-	13	TRBV7-9	TRBJ1-2	CASSLESGYGYTF	TGTGCCAGCAGCTTAGAGTCAGGTTATGGCTACACCTTC
-	-	11	TRBV3-1/TRBV3-2	TRBJ2-3	CASSLSDTQYF	TGTGCCAGCAGCCTTTCGGATACGCAGTATTTT
-	-	15	TRBV7-8	TRBJ1-6	CASSSRDTYNSPLHF	TGTGCCAGCAGCAGCCGGGACACCTATAATTCACCCCTCCACTTT
-	-	15	TRBV5-8	TRBJ2-1	CASSSPRRILAEQFF	TGTGCCAGCAGCTCTCCTAGGAGGATTTTGGCTGAGCAGTTCTTC
-	-	13	TRBV25-1	TRBJ2-7	CASSERNSYEQYF	TGTGCCAGCAGTGAAAGAAACAGTTACGAGCAGTACTTC
TRBD2	-	13	TRBV28	TRBJ2-1	CASSISGSNEQFF	TGTGCCAGCAGTATTAGCGGGAGTAACGAGCAGTTCTTC
TRBD2	-	16	TRBV9	TRBJ2-2	CASSVDLAGGTGELFF	TGTGCCAGCAGCGTAGATTTAGCGGGAGGAACCGGGGAGCTGTTTTTT
TRBD2	-	15	TRBV29-1	TRBJ2-7	CSVEPGLAGEYEQYF	TGCAGCGTTGAACCCGGACTAGCGGGTGAGTACGAGCAGTACTTC
-	few	13	TRBV30	TRBJ1-5	CAWEEGPNQPQHF	TGTGCCTGGGAGGAGGGACCTAATCAGCCCCAGCATTTT
TRBD1	few	15	TRBV9	TRBJ2-7	CASSIRTGLIYEQYF	TGTGCCAGCAGCATTCGGACAGGGCTTATCTACGAGCAGTACTTC
-	-	16	TRBV6-5	TRBJ2-7	CASSYSGGAQSYEQYF	TGTGCCAGCAGTTACTCCGGCGGGGCGCAATCCTACGAGCAGTACTTC
TRBD2	-	15	TRBV7-3	TRBJ2-1	CASSLKASGMFEQFF	TGTGCCAGCAGCTTAAAAGCTAGCGGGATGTTTGAGCAGTTCTTC
TRBD2	-	18	TRBV11-3	TRBJ2-3	CASSLRGTSGTTTDTQYF	TGTGCCAGCAGCTTAAGGGGCACTAGCGGGACAACCACAGATACGCAGTATTTT
-	-	15	TRBV4-2	TRBJ1-2	CASSDIAGVSSGYTF	TGTGCCAGCAGCGACATCGCTGGCGTGTCCTCCGGCTACACCTTC
-	-	15	TRBV2	TRBJ2-3	CASSVTTYSADTQYF	TGTGCCAGCAGCGTGACTACCTATTCTGCAGATACGCAGTATTTT
TRBD2	-	13	TRBV12-3/TRBV12-4	TRBJ2-1	CACGLAGINEQFF	TGTGCCTGCGGACTAGCGGGAATCAATGAGCAGTTCTTC
TRBD1	-	15	TRBV5-6	TRBJ2-1	CASSFWETGSNEQFF	TGTGCCAGCAGCTTTTGGGAGACAGGGTCGAATGAGCAGTTCTTC
-	-	13	TRBV25-1	TRBJ1-3	CASSGGGGNTIYF	TGTGCCAGCAGTGGAGGGGGTGGAAACACCATATATTTT
TRBD2	-	18	TRBV25-1	TRBJ2-1	CASSDTGLAGDFYNEQFF	TGTGCCAGCAGTGACACGGGACTAGCGGGGGACTTTTACAATGAGCAGTTCTTC
-	-	12	TRBV5-4	TRBJ1-1	CASSPEGAEAFF	TGTGCCAGCAGCCCAGAAGGGGCTGAAGCTTTCTTT
-	-	15	TRBV7-9	TRBJ2-5	CASSLTGVGQETQYF	TGTGCCAGCAGCTTAACGGGAGTAGGCCAAGAGACCCAGTACTTC
TRBD1	-	14	TRBV13	TRBJ1-5	CASSYRGSNQPQHF	TGTGCCAGCAGCTACAGGGGAAGCAATCAGCCCCAGCATTTT
TRBD1	-	14	TRBV18	TRBJ1-6	CASSLRQGNSPLHF	TGTGCCAGCTCACTCCGACAGGGTAATTCACCCCTCCACTTT